Below are 9 T cell receptor beta chains sequenced from a single sample in a study of identical twins. TCRdb processed the 5' RACE reads anew with MiXCR; each CDR3 protein has one entry. The data hold roughly 710,000 distinct CDR3 sequences, with 6.1% observed a single time. The sample comprised naive T cells sorted from blood. The receptor set was obtained from a man between 18 and 35 years old in good health.

This sequence joins TRBV6-1 and TRBJ2-3; a possible D gene is TRBD2 (6 bases). This CDR3 region has 16 residues. The V end was cut by 8 bases, the J end by 0 bases, with 18 bases between. Germline V gene lookup returns CDR1 MNHNS and CDR2 SASEGT. The CDR3 DNA reads as TGTGCCAGCCTGCCGGGACTCACCTTTAGCACAGATACGCAGTATTTT. The encoded protein is CASLPGLTFSTDTQYF.

This clonotype was seen at least ten times. The rearrangement joins TRBV28 to TRBJ2-1; TRBD2 is a possible D gene (5 bases). Trimming pared 5 bases from V and 8 bases from J, leaving 10 bases between. Germline values: CDR1 MDHEN, CDR2 SYDVKM. The length of the CDR3 is 12 residues. CDR3 loop: CASSPPGYEQFF. For the CDR3, the DNA is TGTGCCAGCAGTCCGCCGGGATATGAGCAGTTCTTC.

In its sample, this clonotype was seen many times. The V gene is TRBV12-3 or TRBV12-4, the J gene TRBJ2-1; 10 nucleotides match TRBD2. V was pared by 9 bases and J by 9 bases, with 11 bases of the junction left unmatched. There are 14 residues in the CDR3. Here the CDR3 DNA reads TGTGCCAGTATAGCGGGAGGCCCTCGGGGTGAGCAGTTCTTC. Translated: CASIAGGPRGEQFF.

The table lists this clonotype with many counts. The chain carries TRBV20-1 and TRBJ2-5; the match to TRBD2 covers 9 bases. The V and J ends lost 5 bases and 1 base, in that order; junction bases with no gene match: 5. This CDR3 is 14 amino acids long. The germline gives CDR1 DFQATT, CDR2 SNEGSKA (reference sequence). The DNA of the CDR3 is TGCAGTGCTGGAGTGACTAGCGGCCAAGAGACCCAGTACTTC. This encodes CSAGVTSGQETQYF.

This clonotype was seen at least ten times. The chain employs TRBV7-8 and TRBJ2-5; no firm D call. Per germline, CDR1 SGHVS and CDR2 FQNEAQ. This CDR3 region has 14 residues. The V end was cut by 2 bases, the J end by 0 bases, with 7 bases between. CDR3 loop: CASSLRINQETQYF. CDR3 in DNA: TGTGCCAGCAGCTTAAGGATCAACCAAGAGACCCAGTACTTC. The full variable domain, its missing parts supplied by reference TRBV7-8 and TRBJ2-5, is GAGVSQSPRYKVAKRGQDVALRCDPISGHVSLFWYQQALGQGPEFLTYFQNEAQLDKSGLPSDRFFAERPEGSVSTLKIQRTQQEDSAVYLCASSLRINQETQYFGPGTRLLVL.

This clonotype was seen many times. This rearrangement joins TRBV27 to TRBJ2-1; the D gene is possibly TRBD1 (6 bases). V lost 4 bases, J lost 2 bases, and 12 bases lay in between. This CDR3 has 15 residues. Germline CDR1 reads MNHEY; CDR2 reads SMNVEV (reference sequence). The CDR3 region has the DNA TGTGCCAGCAGTTCCCGGACAGCCCCCTACAATGAGCAGTTCTTC. Its translation: CASSSRTAPYNEQFF.

With regard to this clonotype: A much larger clone differs from this one at a single base, so this may be a read error. The rearrangement joins TRBV6-2 or TRBV6-3 to TRBJ2-7; D might be TRBD1 (6 bases). Germline CDR1 reads MNHEY; CDR2 reads SVGEGT. V lost 10 bases and J 1 base, leaving 11 bases between the germline ends. This CDR3 contains 12 residues. DNA for the CDR3: TGTGCCACACGAGGGACATCCTACGAGCAGTACTTC. Its translation is CATRGTSYEQYF.

The sample holds a few counts of this clonotype. The rearrangement uses TRBV3-1 and TRBJ2-2; 7 bases align to TRBD1. The J segment lost 6 bases and the V segment lost 6 bases, leaving 4 bases of the junction unmatched. Germline assignment: CDR1 LGHDT and CDR2 YNNKEL (reference sequence). This CDR3 region has 13 residues. For the CDR3, the DNA is TGTGCCAGCAGGTACGACAGGGCCGGGGAGCTGTTTTTT. Residues: CASRYDRAGELFF.

This clonotype was counted ten times or more. This sequence joins TRBV20-1 and TRBJ2-7; D is perhaps TRBD2 (6 bases). Germline loops: CDR1 DFQATT, CDR2 SNEGSKA (reference sequence). Deletions cut 0 bases from V and 6 bases from J, with 15 bases between. This CDR3 spans 14 amino acids. The CDR3 DNA is TGCAGTGCTAGAGATCTAACGGGAGTAAGCGAGCAGTACTTC. Translated, it gives CSARDLTGVSEQYF.